This T cell receptor (beta chain) was sequenced for a study of blood T cell repertoires in COVID-19. Whole-study context: The analysed material was cDNA or gDNA that came from T cells, B-cell-depleted T cells, or PBMCs.

As regards this clone: Other nucleotide sequences from this sample produce the same CDR3.

Data came from immunoSEQ multiplex PCR; TCRdb stores just in-frame clones and leaves some out. This sample has 300,000 to 400,000 clones, with approximately 89% found just once. The V end lost 3 bases, the J end lost 0 bases, and 4 bases lay between the germline ends. The CDR3 totals 12 residues. The germline CDR1 and CDR2 sequences are GTSNPN and SVGIG (reference sequence). The chain uses TRBV30 and TRBJ2-3; no reliable D call. The specimen was peripheral blood. The receptor comes from a woman between 45 and 65 years old who had recovered from COVID-19. The CDR3, as DNA: TGTGCCTGGAGCCTAAGCACAGATACGCAGTATTTT. This gives the protein CAWSLSTDTQYF. The whole variable domain, remainder taken from reference TRBV30 and TRBJ2-3, is SQTIHQWPATLVQPVGSPLSLECTVEGTSNPNLYWYRQAAGRGLQLLFYSVGIGQISSEVPQNLSASRPQDRQFILSSKKLLLSDSGFYLCAWSLSTDTQYFGPGTRLTVL.